This paragraph reports one T cell receptor beta chain. This entry comes from a study of blood T cell repertoires in COVID-19. Study information: COVID-19 samples collected from the United States, Italy and Spain covered acute and convalescent phases. Nucleic acid was either cDNA or gDNA, and it came from T cells, B-cell-depleted T cells, or PBMCs.

In the original workflow: Nucleated cell counts were estimated from reference gene primer amplification. The data were produced by immunoSEQ multiplex PCR, yet TCRdb's version contains in-frame clones alone and is incomplete. V and J calls and clone size are as listed in that table; D and trimming were resolved from the DNA. The data show about 150,000 clones, with more than 70% seen just once and over 9.5% held by the top ten. The V segment lost 5 bases and the J segment 13 bases; nucleotides outside the gene matches: 8. Per the germline V gene, CDR1 is SGHDT and CDR2 is YYEEEE. The CDR3 contains 11 residues.

The source of this sequence is an elderly woman with active or convalescent COVID-19. This sequence joins TRBV5-6 and TRBJ1-2, with 7 positions matching TRBD1. Source material: peripheral blood. CDR3 coding DNA: TGTGCCAGCAGGGGACAGTCTGGCGGCACCTTC. Translated: CASRGQSGGTF.